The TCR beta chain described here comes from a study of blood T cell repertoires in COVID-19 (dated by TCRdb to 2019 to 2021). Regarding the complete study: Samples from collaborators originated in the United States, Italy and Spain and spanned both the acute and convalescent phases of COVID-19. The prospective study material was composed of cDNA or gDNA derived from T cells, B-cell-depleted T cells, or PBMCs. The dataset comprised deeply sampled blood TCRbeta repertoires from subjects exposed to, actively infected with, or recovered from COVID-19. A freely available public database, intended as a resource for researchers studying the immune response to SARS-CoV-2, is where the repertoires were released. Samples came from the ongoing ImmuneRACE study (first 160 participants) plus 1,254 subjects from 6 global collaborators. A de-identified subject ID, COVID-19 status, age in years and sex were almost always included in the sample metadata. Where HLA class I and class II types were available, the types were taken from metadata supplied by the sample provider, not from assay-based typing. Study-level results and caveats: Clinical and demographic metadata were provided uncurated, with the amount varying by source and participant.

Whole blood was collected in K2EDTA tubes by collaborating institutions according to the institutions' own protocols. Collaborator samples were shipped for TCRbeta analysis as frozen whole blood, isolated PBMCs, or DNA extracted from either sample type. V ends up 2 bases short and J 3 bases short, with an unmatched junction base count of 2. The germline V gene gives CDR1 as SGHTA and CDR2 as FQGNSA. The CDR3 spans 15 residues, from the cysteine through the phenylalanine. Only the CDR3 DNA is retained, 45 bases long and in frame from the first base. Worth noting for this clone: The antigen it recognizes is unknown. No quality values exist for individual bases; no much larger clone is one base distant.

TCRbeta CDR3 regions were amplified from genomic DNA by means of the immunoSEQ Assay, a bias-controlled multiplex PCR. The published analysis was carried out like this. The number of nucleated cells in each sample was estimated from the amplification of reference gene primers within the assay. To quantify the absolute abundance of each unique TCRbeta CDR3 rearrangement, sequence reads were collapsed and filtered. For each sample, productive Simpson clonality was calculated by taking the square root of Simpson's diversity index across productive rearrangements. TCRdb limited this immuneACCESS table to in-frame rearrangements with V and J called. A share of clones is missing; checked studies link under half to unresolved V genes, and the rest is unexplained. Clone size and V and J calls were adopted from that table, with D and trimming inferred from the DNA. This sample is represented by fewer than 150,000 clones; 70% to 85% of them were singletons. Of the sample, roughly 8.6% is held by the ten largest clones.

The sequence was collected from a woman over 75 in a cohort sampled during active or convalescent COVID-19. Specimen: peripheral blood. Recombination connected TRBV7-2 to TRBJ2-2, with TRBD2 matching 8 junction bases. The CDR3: CASSLRTSYTGELFF. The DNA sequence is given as TGTGCCAGCAGCTTACGGACTAGCTACACCGGGGAGCTGTTTTTT.